Described below is a single T cell receptor beta chain sequence and its context. This clone was counted a single time. The antigen it binds to is not known. One base away there is no much larger clone; base qualities are not given. These data originate in a study of cytomegalovirus exposure and HLA in healthy donors (dated 2017 in TCRdb). In terms of the full investigation: The roughly 700 repertoires of the first cohort and the 95 to 150 validation repertoires were produced on the same platform, according to a later analysis. In addition to the first cohort of hundreds of subjects, a separate validation cohort of approximately 130 different subjects was used. The study was designed to test whether signatures of past pathogen exposure could be identified by cataloging public T cell receptors. To predict cytomegalovirus infection status, the study combined high-throughput TCR immunosequencing, statistical association of individual TCRs with disease status, and machine learning. Here is what the overall study found, with its caveats: A later analysis had no HLA typing for the validation cohort, so co-occurrence there was scored across all 110 or so repertoires. The authors suggested that the approach could potentially be extended to other disease states and immunological phenotypes. In the study, 164 TCR beta chains were listed as associated with cytomegalovirus. Subsequent analysis determined that TCRs grouped into clusters in the first cohort also showed a tendency toward co-occurrence across the 120 validation repertoires, and approximately 93% of cluster scores exceeded 0. In vitro tests confirmed that three of the cytomegalovirus-associated TCR beta chains recognize cytomegalovirus antigens. The classifier was reported to diagnose cytomegalovirus status with high specificity and sensitivity in both the original cohort and the validation cohort. While some public TCRs were present in many individuals, most TCR sequences turned up only very rarely across donors.

Trimming costs V 2 bases and J 5 bases, and their ends lie 18 bases apart. Including cysteine and phenylalanine, the CDR3 has 17 amino acids. CDR3 DNA is the only sequence kept; it has 51 bases, read in frame from the first base. CDR1 LNHNV and CDR2 YYDKDF are derived from the germline V gene (reference sequence). The donors belonged to the validation cohort of around 130 subjects, which was separate from the roughly 680-subject first cohort. Libraries were prepared through the immunoSEQ multiplex PCR assay. The original methods were these. A statistical classification framework was developed to diagnose cytomegalovirus status using the catalog of TCR beta chain sequences. Here the immuneACCESS table is served through TCRdb, limited to in-frame sequences with V and J called. Missing clones are a known gap in these copies; in checked studies unresolved V genes cover under half, and the rest lacks a known reason. Clone size and the V and J calls come from that table; the DNA yielded D and trimming. The sample table records roughly 230,000 clones; 90% of these occur just once. The top ten hold around 3.1% of the sample.

Sequenced material: PBMCs. The TCR originated in a woman in her 30s in good health and CMV-seronegative. The chain is encoded by TRBV15 joined to TRBJ2-2; possibly the D gene is TRBD1, per 6 matching bases. CDR3 protein: CATSRPGLTGLTGELFF. The nucleotide sequence reads as follows: TGTGCCACCAGCAGACCCGGTCTAACAGGGCTAACCGGGGAGCTGTTTTTT.